This TCR beta chain derives from a study of cytomegalovirus exposure and HLA in healthy donors (dated by TCRdb to about 2017). Regarding the research as a whole: An earlier analysis of some 620 of the donors reported 276 Gb of sequence data and roughly 120 million unique TCR beta sequences obtained from 150 million to 200 million T cells. An early release covering about 600 HLA-typed donors comprised approximately 300 gigabases of sequencing data and 85 million or so unique TCR sequences. Of the roughly 400 genotyped donors, roughly 85% fell in the genetic ancestry cluster associated with self-reported Caucasian donors. The study was designed to test whether signatures of past pathogen exposure could be identified by cataloging public T cell receptors. Using immunosequencing, the study profiled T cell repertoires from about 650 subjects and related those repertoires to cytomegalovirus serostatus. Along with the roughly 670-subject first cohort, a separate validation cohort of 120 different subjects was used. High-throughput TCR immunosequencing, statistical association of individual TCRs with disease status, and machine learning were combined to predict cytomegalovirus infection status. To study patterns of TCR occurrence, a later analysis re-analyzed previously published TCR beta repertoires from several hundred donors and added high-resolution HLA genotyping. In the later analysis, no new phenotypic data were used to find candidate immune exposures; instead, reliance was placed on TCR beta sequences and their occurrence across donors. An earlier analysis of fewer than 700 of the donors applied high-throughput TCR beta sequencing to assess whether each TCR beta V gene segment acted as functional or pseudogenic. Donor age, sex, ethnicity and CMV serostatus were compiled together with the repertoire data. Genome-wide SNP genotypes for about three fifths of the 666 donors were used in a later genetic analysis, which treated that subset as a discovery cohort. All discovery cohort repertoires had been generated using a single sequencing platform. HLA typing covered class I and class II loci at four-digit resolution. The number of donors typed differed by locus, with 629-630 for A, B, C, DRB1 and DQB1, roughly 550 for DQA1, 600 to 610 for DPA1, and around 450 for DPB1. A few DR-DQ haplotypes were treated as single units for association and clustering because of strong linkage in the cohort. On average, over 200,000 unique TCR beta nucleotide sequences were sequenced per donor among some 430 genotyped donors of the cohort, with 15% to 20% of those sequences being non-productive. What the research found in general, with its limitations: Because HLA typing was missing for some donors at each locus, association tests included only the typed subset. Correlated functional status among segregating V segments might be attributable to linkage disequilibrium, but an unknown experimental factor could not be ruled out. Most TCR sequences were observed very rarely across donors, whereas some public TCRs were present in many individuals. In a later analysis, the rate of TCR association differed among HLA loci, with DRB1 alleles having the most associated TCRs and HLA-C alleles having the fewest. A few of the identified cytomegalovirus-associated TCR beta chains were confirmed in vitro to be specific for cytomegalovirus antigens. The only immune exposure information available for the cohort was CMV serostatus. In an earlier analysis of fewer than 750 of the donors, most TCR beta V segments were observed in productive rearrangements about 87% or about 30% of the time, broadly matching IMGT annotations. An association between a missense DCLRE1C variant and V-gene and J-gene trimming of TCR beta chains was found in a later genetic analysis and replicated in an independent cohort. In a later analysis, several top co-occurrence clusters were reported to appear linked to parvovirus B19, influenza, CMV and Epstein-Barr virus. It was suggested by the authors that the approach could potentially be generalized to other disease states and immunological phenotypes. A later analysis associated 16,951 TCR beta sequences with specific HLA alleles at a false discovery rate of 0.05. The classifier was reported to diagnose cytomegalovirus status with high specificity and sensitivity in both the original cohort and the validation cohort. Roughly uniform sequencing depth across donors was assumed in presence/absence analyses, although this assumption may not hold. In a later genetic analysis, fewer N-insertions in productive TCRs were reported among donors in an Asian-associated ancestry cluster than the roughly 700-donor mean. The earlier analysis of a few hundred of the donors excluded some 15 rarely observed V segments, including chromosome 9 orphons, because counts were too low. A group of highly shared sequence variants was considered likely to be a technical artifact of the sequencing pipeline. Some IMGT-functional V segments, including TRBV6-2 and TRBV6-3, could not be distinguished by the 87-base-pair reads and were therefore excluded. In a later analysis, HLA-associated TCR beta chains were found to be more clonally expanded and to have lower generation probabilities than equally common non-associated chains. In the study, around 150 TCR beta chains were listed as associated with cytomegalovirus. Most CMV-associated TCR beta chains appeared to be HLA-restricted in a later analysis, and the HLA associations seemed to be driven largely by CMV exposure. Strong co-occurrence of HLA alleles, especially DR and DQ, made assigning TCR associations to individual alleles difficult. A further reported finding was that TCR beta sequences accurately predicted the HLA-A and HLA-B alleles for most subjects in the first cohort. The cohort was sequenced for TCR beta chains only, and without alpha or paired-chain data the features that could be detected were limited.

Library generation was performed with the immunoSEQ multiplex PCR assay. The multiplex PCR relied on a mix of 60 forward primers for TCR Vbeta segments and 13 reverse primers for TCR Jbeta segments. Amplification of the CDR3 region of rearranged TCR beta genes was performed with a multiplex PCR assay on genomic DNA. Amplified TCR beta libraries were sequenced as 87-base-pair reads on the Illumina HiSeq System. Per the original workflow: In a later analysis, roughly 80 million unique TCR beta chains were counted across the 500 to 700 repertoires, and around 10 million of these chains were shared by at least two donors. Raw reads were error-corrected and collapsed into unique sequences with a nearest-neighbor algorithm that merged closely related sequences to remove PCR and sequencing errors. To assign V, D and J gene segments, CDR3 sequences were aligned to IMGT reference sequences. For a sequence to be retained, a match of at least six nucleotides was required to both a V gene segment and a J gene segment. A rearrangement counted as productive if the CDR3 had no stop codons and remained in frame with V and J, and every other rearrangement counted as non-productive. Following IMGT convention, CDR3 was defined as the stretch from the second conserved V-encoded cysteine to the conserved J-encoded phenylalanine. Sequences without an unambiguous match to a single V gene segment were excluded from the earlier analysis of 587 of the donors. In an earlier analysis of about 590 of the donors, a V segment was called functional when productive rearrangements were above 56.7%, and segregating when the standard deviation between donors exceeded 5%. A statistical classification framework was developed to diagnose cytomegalovirus status using the catalog of TCR beta chain sequences. V and J gene assignment, in a later analysis, came from comparing TCR nucleotide sequences with IMGT/GENE-DB human TR gene sequences. Using the TCRdist pipeline, a later analysis assigned CDR3 sequences along with most-parsimonious VDJ recombination scenarios. A later analysis defined each TCR beta chain by its CDR3 amino acid sequence plus V-gene family, and excluded reads lacking a unique V-gene family. In a later analysis, nearly 600 highly shared, low-generation-probability nucleotide sequences were removed to address suspected cross-contamination and a sequencing artifact. For each public chain, a later analysis derived a clonal expansion index from normalized ranks of inferred template counts within each repertoire. In a later analysis, generation probabilities were computed with a VDJ recombination model fitted to out-of-frame rearrangements, and the resulting probabilities were checked against IGoR. Hypergeometric tests were used in a later analysis to score TCR-TCR, TCR-HLA and TCR-CMV co-occurrence, with a repertoire-size bias correction applied to the TCR pairs. A later analysis estimated false discovery rates by permuting HLA or CMV assignments 20 times. In a later analysis, co-occurring TCRs were grouped using DBSCAN, and TCRdist sequence similarity was added for clustering within HLA-allele-positive subsets. Co-occurrence clustering excluded repertoires with fewer than 30,000 or more than 120,000 public chains, plus five with anomalous nucleotide sharing. This is the immuneACCESS table as TCRdb keeps it, with only in-frame sequences that have V and J called. A part of the clones is gone; compared with another copy, unresolved V genes explain less than half, and the rest is unexplained. For V, J and clone size, that table is used; D and trimming come from the DNA. In all, the sample holds around 86,000 clones, and 75% to 85% of those were seen once. The top ten hold 3% of the sample.

Worth noting for this clone: No antigen is known for it. One base away there is no much larger clone; base qualities are not given.

From the cysteine through the phenylalanine, the CDR3 covers 15 amino acids. The sequence is cut down to CDR3 DNA, 45 bases in frame from base 1. As encoded in the germline V gene (reference sequence), CDR1 is LNHDA while CDR2 is SQIVND. The junction carries 16 bases between V and J, which are trimmed by 6 bases and 2 bases respectively. The cohort comprised around 700 healthy bone marrow donors. At the time of sampling, every cohort member was nominally healthy, though immune exposures that went unrecorded were likely present. The donor was CMV seropositive and belonged to the group of 250 to 350 seropositive cohort members. Each donor provided a peripheral blood sample, and peripheral blood mononuclear cells were used for TCR beta sequencing. The Qiagen DNeasy Blood Extraction Kit was used to extract genomic DNA from the blood cell samples.

Sequencing was carried out using PBMCs. This receptor was taken from a man aged 45-60 years in good health and CMV-seropositive. Recombination connected TRBV19 to TRBJ1-2, and TRBD1 may be the D gene, going by 5 matching bases. The sequenced DNA is TGTGCCAGTAGGTCGGCGGAGGGGAGAAACTATGGCTACACCTTC. Its protein is CASRSAEGRNYGYTF.